This TCR beta chain was captured in a study of CD8 T cells in ankylosing spondylitis. Germline V gives CDR1 ENHRY, CDR2 SYGVKD. After removal of 4 bases from V and 7 bases from J, the junction contained 10 bases not matched to a gene. CDR3 length: 15 residues. TCRdb re-called the 5' RACE reads with MiXCR, one entry per CDR3 protein. The table has more than 150,000 distinct CDR3 sequences, 18% seen once. The V call is TRBV10-3, the J call TRBJ2-1; 7 bases line up with TRBD2. This receptor was identified in a male donor under 35 with ankylosing spondylitis or in good health (not recorded which). Sample: blood, either unsorted or a sorted T cell fraction (not recorded which). The CDR3: CAISVVAGLQNEQFF. DNA for the CDR3: TGTGCCATCAGTGTAGTAGCGGGCCTCCAGAATGAGCAGTTCTTC.